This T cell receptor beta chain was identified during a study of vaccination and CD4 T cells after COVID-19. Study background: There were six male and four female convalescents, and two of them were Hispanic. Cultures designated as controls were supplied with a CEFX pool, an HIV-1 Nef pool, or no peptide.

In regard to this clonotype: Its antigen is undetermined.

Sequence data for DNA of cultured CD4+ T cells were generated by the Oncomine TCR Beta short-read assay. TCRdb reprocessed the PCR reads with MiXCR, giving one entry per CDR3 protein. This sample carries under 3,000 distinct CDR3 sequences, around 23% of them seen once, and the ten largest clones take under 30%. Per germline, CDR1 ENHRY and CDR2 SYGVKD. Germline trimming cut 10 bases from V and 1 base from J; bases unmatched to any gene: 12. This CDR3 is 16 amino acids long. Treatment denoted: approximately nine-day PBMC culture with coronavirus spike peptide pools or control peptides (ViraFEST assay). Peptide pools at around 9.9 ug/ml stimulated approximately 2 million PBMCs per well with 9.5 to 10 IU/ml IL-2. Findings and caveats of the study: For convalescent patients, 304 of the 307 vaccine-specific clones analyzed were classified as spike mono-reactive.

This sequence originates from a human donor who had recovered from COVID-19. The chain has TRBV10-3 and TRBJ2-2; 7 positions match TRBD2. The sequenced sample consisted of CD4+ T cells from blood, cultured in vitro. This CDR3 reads CANSPLASENTGELFF. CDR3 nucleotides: TGTGCCAACAGCCCACTAGCGTCGGAGAACACCGGGGAGCTGTTTTTT.